Listed below are T cell receptor beta chains from one sample, sequenced in a study of cytomegalovirus exposure and HLA in healthy donors. The protocol was immunoSEQ multiplex PCR, while the TCRdb copy is restricted to in-frame clones and leaves out a portion. The sample lists 100,000 to 150,000 clones, approximately 81% occurring once. Material: PBMCs. These receptors all stem from a male donor in good health and CMV-seronegative. Both conserved end residues are part of each CDR3. Each record gives: V gene, J gene, clone size, D gene, CDR3 DNA, CDR3 protein. D genes are given only for firm matches. Not all rows give a size; the values are once, few, many and, for expanded clones, a class.

>TRBV7-8|TRBJ1-6|once|.
TGTGCCAGCAGTAGCAAGAGGGTAGTTAATTCACCCCTCCACTTT
CASSSKRVVNSPLHF
>TRBV6-1|TRBJ1-2|.|TRBD1
TGTGCCAGCACCTTGACAGGGGGCTATGGCTACACCTTC
CASTLTGGYGYTF
>TRBV4-1|TRBJ1-5|.|.
TGCGCCAGCAGCCAAGACGGGCCCCAGCATTTT
CASSQDGPQHF
>TRBV28|TRBJ2-3|.|.
TGTGCCAGCAGTTTAGGTAGTCAGGTCCCCACAGATACGCAGTATTTT
CASSLGSQVPTDTQYF
>TRBV7-9|TRBJ2-3|.|.
TGTTCCAGCAGACCCCCCTTCCGACTAGGCGATACGCAGTATTTT
CSSRPPFRLGDTQYF
>TRBV28|TRBJ1-2|.|TRBD1
TGTGCCAGCAGTCCGGCGGGGACAGGAATGAACCCCTATGGCTACACCTTC
CASSPAGTGMNPYGYTF
>TRBV6-1|TRBJ2-2|.|TRBD1
TGTGCCAGCAGTGCCGGGACAGGGGACACCGGGGAGCTGTTTTTT
CASSAGTGDTGELFF
>TRBV7-9|TRBJ2-1|few|.
TGTGCCAGCAGGGCCCCGGAGGGGCCTCTTTACGATGAGCAGTTCTTC
CASRAPEGPLYDEQFF
>TRBV30|TRBJ1-5|.|.
TGTGCCTGGAGCTCCCCCCGGTCGGATCAGCCCCAGCATTTT
CAWSSPRSDQPQHF
>TRBV10-3|TRBJ2-1|.|TRBD2
TGTGCCATCAGTGTTAGCGGGAGTGCGACGGATGAGCAGTTCTTC
CAISVSGSATDEQFF
>TRBV20-1|TRBJ2-1|.|.
TGCAGTGCTAATAGAAACAATGAGCAGTTCTTC
CSANRNNEQFF
>TRBV5-1|TRBJ2-7|.|TRBD1
TGCGCCAGCAGCGGGGACAGGAGCTACGAGCAGTACTTC
CASSGDRSYEQYF
>TRBV2|TRBJ2-2|once|.
TGTGCCAGCAGCCGGGGACAGAACACCGGGGAGCTGTTTTTT
CASSRGQNTGELFF
>TRBV18|TRBJ1-2|.|TRBD1
TGTGCCAGCTCATCCCGACAGGGGGATTTAGGTGGCTACACCTTC
CASSSRQGDLGGYTF
>TRBV11-2|TRBJ1-4|.|TRBD1
TGTGCCAGCAGCTTCCGGGACAGTAATGAAAAACTGTTTTTT
CASSFRDSNEKLFF
>TRBV27|TRBJ2-2|.|.
TGTGCCAGCAGTGTGGACAGTTCGAACACCGGGGAGCTGTTTTTT
CASSVDSSNTGELFF
>TRBV20-1|TRBJ1-2|.|.
TGCAGTGGAACGGGGGGTGGCTACACCTTC
CSGTGGGYTF
>TRBV6-5|TRBJ1-2|.|.
TGTGCCAGCAGTTACTCGAATACGCGCCGCTATGGCTACACCTTC
CASSYSNTRRYGYTF
>TRBV25-1|TRBJ1-1|.|TRBD1
TGTGCCAGCAGGACAGGACAGGGGGCCGCTTACGACACTGAAGCTTTCTTT
CASRTGQGAAYDTEAFF
>TRBV7-9|TRBJ2-5|few|.
TGTGCCAGCAGTTCCCCTGAGGAGACCCAGTACTTC
CASSSPEETQYF
>TRBV25-1|TRBJ2-5|.|TRBD1
TGTGCCAGCAGTCCCCGACAGGGTTGGGACGAAGAGACCCAGTACTTC
CASSPRQGWDEETQYF
>TRBV2|TRBJ1-4|.|TRBD1
TGTGCCAGCAGTTTAGAGACAGGGCGTTTTGAAAAACTGTTTTTT
CASSLETGRFEKLFF
>TRBV18|TRBJ2-3|.|TRBD1
TGTGCCAGCTCACCTACGGCTCCGGGACAGGGTACTCATACGCAGTATTTT
CASSPTAPGQGTHTQYF
>TRBV5-6|TRBJ2-7|few|.
TGTGCCAGCAGCTGGGAGGACAGGTCCCCTAGGGAGCAGTACTTC
CASSWEDRSPREQYF
>TRBV14|TRBJ2-5|.|.
TGTGCCAGCAGCCAAGGTCTCTCTAGTTTTGAGACCCAGTACTTC
CASSQGLSSFETQYF
>TRBV27|TRBJ1-1|.|TRBD1
TGTGCCAGCAGTCCCGGGACAGGGAGTGCCACTGAAGCTTTCTTT
CASSPGTGSATEAFF
>TRBV7-9|TRBJ1-2|.|.
TGTTCCAGCAGTACATTTAACTATGGCTACACCTTC
CSSSTFNYGYTF
>TRBV7-2|TRBJ2-1|.|TRBD1
TGTGCCAGCAGCTTAGCGCTGGGACAGGCTTGGTTCTTC
CASSLALGQAWFF
>TRBV6-6|TRBJ2-1|few|TRBD2
TGTGCCACCACCCTCGGGACTAGCGGGAGGGATGAGCAGTTCTTC
CATTLGTSGRDEQFF
>TRBV7-6|TRBJ2-1|.|TRBD2
TGTGCCAGCAGCTTAGAGGCGGGGGGTGTAAATGAGCAGTTCTTC
CASSLEAGGVNEQFF
>TRBV29-1|TRBJ2-5|.|TRBD2
TGCAGCGTCTATGACTTAGCGGGAGGGGTGGGAGAGACCCAGTACTTC
CSVYDLAGGVGETQYF
>TRBV2|TRBJ1-4|.|TRBD1
TGTGCCAGCAATCCCCGACAGGGGGTACGGACTAATGAAAAACTGTTTTTT
CASNPRQGVRTNEKLFF
>TRBV5-1|TRBJ2-3|.|TRBD1
TGCGCCAGCAGCTTGTTAACGAGGACAGGGGGCACAGATACGCAGTATTTT
CASSLLTRTGGTDTQYF
>TRBV7-7|TRBJ2-1|.|.
TGTGCTAGCAGCTCAGGTCCTAGCGTGAATGAGCAGTTCTTC
CASSSGPSVNEQFF
>TRBV7-3|TRBJ2-3|.|.
TGTGCCAGCAGCTTGATAGGGGGTAGCACAGATACGCAGTATTTT
CASSLIGGSTDTQYF
>TRBV27|TRBJ2-7|.|.
TGTGCCAGCAGTTCGCAACCCACCAATAGTGAGCAGTACTTC
CASSSQPTNSEQYF
>TRBV29-1|TRBJ2-7|.|.
TGCAGCGTTGAGGTTGGGGGCCACGAGCAGTACTTC
CSVEVGGHEQYF
>TRBV28|TRBJ1-4|.|TRBD1
TGTGCCAGCAGTTTCTTGGACAGGGGGCTAACTAATGAAAAACTGTTTTTT
CASSFLDRGLTNEKLFF
>TRBV6-4|TRBJ2-1|once|TRBD2
TGTGCCAGCAGTGATAGCGGGGGCCCTAGATACAATGAGCAGTTCTTC
CASSDSGGPRYNEQFF
>TRBV7-9|TRBJ2-7|.|TRBD1
TGTGCCAGCAGCTTAGGGCCACAGGGGGGTTTAAACTTC
CASSLGPQGGLNF
>TRBV7-2|TRBJ2-5|few|TRBD2
TGTGCCAGCAGCGTTGGACTAGCGGGAGGGCGAGAGACCCAGTACTTC
CASSVGLAGGRETQYF
>TRBV11-2|TRBJ1-5|.|.
TGTGCCAGCAGCTCACAGAATCAGCCCCAGCATTTT
CASSSQNQPQHF
>TRBV29-1|TRBJ2-7|.|TRBD2
TGCAGCGTTGGTTTGGGGGGGTCCGTCTACGAGCAGTACTTC
CSVGLGGSVYEQYF
>TRBV4-3|TRBJ1-5|.|TRBD1
TGCGCCAGCAGCCAAGAGTCCAGGGGGGATCAGCCCCAGCATTTT
CASSQESRGDQPQHF
>TRBV7-9|TRBJ2-7|.|TRBD1
TGTGCCAGCAGCTCGTGGGACAGGGACTACGAGCAGTACTTC
CASSSWDRDYEQYF